Described below is a single T cell receptor (beta chain) sequence and its context. Authors' data handling: Amplification from reference gene primers served as the basis for estimated nucleated cell counts. The repertoire was sequenced with immunoSEQ multiplex PCR; TCRdb's copy has only in-frame clones and lacks some. V, J and clone size are those of that table, while D and trimming were read from the DNA. Here the sample spans over 200,000 clones, 70% to 90% being singletons. These data are taken from a study of blood T cell repertoires in COVID-19. The CDR3 length is 17 residues. In germline, CDR1 is LGHNA, CDR2 YSLEER. Trimming cost V 3 bases and J 0 bases, with 17 bases left between them.

This rearrangement joins TRBV4-3 to TRBJ1-2; D gene ambiguous. This clonotype was sampled from a man aged 25 to 40 who had recovered from COVID-19. The sample was PBMCs or T cells enriched from blood (not recorded which). The DNA for the CDR3 is TGCGCCAGCAGCCAGTTGGGGAGAGGAGGGCCTAACTATGGCTACACCTTC. This encodes CASSQLGRGGPNYGYTF.